A selection of T cell receptor beta chains follows, all from one sample in a study of blood T cells in healthy people across ages. TCRdb itself ran the 5' RACE reads through MiXCR, one entry per CDR3 protein. In the table there are about 640,000 distinct CDR3 sequences, under 70% of which are singletons. The sample comprised blood. The receptors here all came from a man between 60 and 70 years old in good health. The conserved cysteine and the conserved F or W are not part of the CDR3 here. D genes are given only for firm matches.

j_gene,d_gene,v_gene,CDR3aa
TRBJ2-1,.,TRBV2,ASKGTGSHNEQF
TRBJ2-5,.,TRBV12-3/TRBV12-4,ASSFLAETQY
TRBJ2-3,.,TRBV5-1,ASSLGGYTDTQY
TRBJ2-7,.,TRBV9,ASSRGHFQPSEQY
TRBJ1-2,TRBD1,TRBV10-3,AIGTDDGYT
TRBJ2-3,.,TRBV5-1,ASSLAMNTDTQY
.,.,TRBV2,ASENPGRNIQY
TRBJ2-2,.,TRBV5-1,ASSLRDGNTGELF
TRBJ2-1,TRBD2,TRBV6-2/TRBV6-3,ASRRAGGRTYNEQF
TRBJ1-4,TRBD1,TRBV5-1,ASSTDRGADEKLF
TRBJ2-1,.,TRBV6-2/TRBV6-3,ASSRRQGTYNEQF
TRBJ2-1,.,TRBV4-2,ASSQAWTASDNEQF
TRBJ2-1,TRBD1,TRBV7-8,ASSSWTGNYNEQF
TRBJ2-1,.,TRBV24-1,ATSDLGGYSSYNEQF
TRBJ2-5,.,TRBV5-1,ASSFLAQETQY
TRBJ1-1,.,TRBV10-2,ASGEQMNTEAF
TRBJ2-1,.,TRBV5-1,ASSLRALGSYNEQF
.,TRBD1,TRBV12-3/TRBV12-4,ASSRDRGPGETQY
TRBJ2-4,.,TRBV1,TSSQDAVQY
TRBJ2-7,.,TRBV6-2/TRBV6-3,ASSYGHLYEQY
TRBJ2-5,TRBD2,TRBV4-1,ASSSSGTSNRETQY
TRBJ2-1,.,TRBV12-3/TRBV12-4,ASRRTPTATNYNEQF